These T cell receptor beta chains were read from a single sample in a study of patients and donors after allogeneic stem cell transplantation. TCRdb reanalysed the RT-PCR reads using MiXCR and keeps one entry per CDR3 protein. The sample has some 960,000 distinct CDR3 sequences, approximately 19% seen once. Sequencing used blood, either unsorted or a sorted T cell fraction (not recorded which). The origin of the receptors is a human donor who was either an allogeneic HSCT recipient or a stem cell or donor lymphocyte infusion donor (not recorded which). It is not recorded whose cells these are; they may come from a transplant donor. Both conserved end residues are trimmed from each CDR3. Fields, in order: CDR3 length, J gene, D gene, V gene, CDR3 protein. The D gene is left open where the match is weak.

len: 11; j_gene: TRBJ1-3; d_gene: TRBD1; v_gene: TRBV6-1; CDR3aa: ASGTDSGNTIY
len: 11; j_gene: TRBJ2-7; d_gene: TRBD2; v_gene: TRBV20-1; CDR3aa: SAPVGTRNEQY
len: 12; j_gene: TRBJ2-5; d_gene: NA; v_gene: TRBV5-4; CDR3aa: ASSWDTFWETQY
len: 10; j_gene: TRBJ2-7; d_gene: TRBD1; v_gene: TRBV20-1; CDR3aa: SARPTGAEQY
len: 9; j_gene: TRBJ1-6; d_gene: NA; v_gene: TRBV2; CDR3aa: ASSVLSPLH
len: 12; j_gene: TRBJ2-1; d_gene: TRBD1; v_gene: TRBV29-1; CDR3aa: SAWDRASYNEQF
len: 14; j_gene: TRBJ2-5; d_gene: TRBD2; v_gene: TRBV20-1; CDR3aa: SARDRRAGVLETQY
len: 14; j_gene: TRBJ1-1; d_gene: TRBD1; v_gene: TRBV12-3/TRBV12-4; CDR3aa: ASSPQSGGARTEAF
len: 11; j_gene: TRBJ2-7; d_gene: NA; v_gene: TRBV25-1; CDR3aa: ASSDGGSYEQY
len: 14; j_gene: TRBJ2-5; d_gene: NA; v_gene: TRBV20-1; CDR3aa: SASSLTIDRQETQY
len: 15; j_gene: TRBJ2-6; d_gene: NA; v_gene: TRBV12-5; CDR3aa: ASGPAAGSFGANVLT
len: 12; j_gene: TRBJ2-5; d_gene: TRBD1; v_gene: TRBV5-1; CDR3aa: ASSAGTGTETQY
len: 10; j_gene: TRBJ2-1; d_gene: TRBD1; v_gene: TRBV12-3/TRBV12-4; CDR3aa: ASSSTGVEQF
len: 15; j_gene: TRBJ2-5; d_gene: TRBD1; v_gene: TRBV5-1; CDR3aa: ASSFIPYSGTEETQY
len: 16; j_gene: TRBJ2-2; d_gene: NA; v_gene: TRBV4-2; CDR3aa: ASSQDPSAGTNTGELF
len: 10; j_gene: TRBJ2-5; d_gene: NA; v_gene: TRBV5-1; CDR3aa: ASSILQETQY
len: 15; j_gene: TRBJ2-5; d_gene: NA; v_gene: TRBV4-3; CDR3aa: ASSLGGTPGSGETQY
len: 12; j_gene: TRBJ2-7; d_gene: NA; v_gene: TRBV5-6; CDR3aa: ASSFPEGSYEQY
len: 16; j_gene: TRBJ2-3; d_gene: TRBD1; v_gene: TRBV6-5; CDR3aa: ASSYISGDRPITDTQY
len: 11; j_gene: TRBJ1-2; d_gene: TRBD1; v_gene: TRBV10-3; CDR3aa: AISETGTDGYT
len: 9; j_gene: TRBJ2-7; d_gene: NA; v_gene: TRBV11-2; CDR3aa: ASSRVSEQY
len: 13; j_gene: TRBJ2-5; d_gene: NA; v_gene: TRBV7-2; CDR3aa: ASSFDRGDGETQY
len: 13; j_gene: TRBJ2-3; d_gene: NA; v_gene: TRBV7-3; CDR3aa: ASSSTRRRTDTQY
len: 14; j_gene: TRBJ2-5; d_gene: TRBD1; v_gene: TRBV6-5; CDR3aa: ASSYSTGQGQETQY
len: 12; j_gene: TRBJ2-7; d_gene: NA; v_gene: TRBV11-2; CDR3aa: ASTGGEISYEQY
len: 15; j_gene: TRBJ2-2; d_gene: NA; v_gene: TRBV5-5; CDR3aa: ASSQRRPVANTGELF
len: 13; j_gene: TRBJ2-3; d_gene: NA; v_gene: TRBV7-2; CDR3aa: ASSLGGGAGDTQY
len: 17; j_gene: TRBJ1-2; d_gene: NA; v_gene: TRBV12-3/TRBV12-4; CDR3aa: ASSLGYRARAVSNYGYT
len: 15; j_gene: TRBJ2-4; d_gene: TRBD2; v_gene: TRBV3-1; CDR3aa: ASSQAGLAGDLSIQY
len: 13; j_gene: TRBJ2-1; d_gene: TRBD1; v_gene: TRBV29-1; CDR3aa: SVAPPTGLMGEQF
len: 11; j_gene: TRBJ2-5; d_gene: NA; v_gene: TRBV5-6; CDR3aa: ASRKTGLETQY
len: 12; j_gene: TRBJ1-1; d_gene: NA; v_gene: TRBV12-3/TRBV12-4; CDR3aa: ASSLRGKSTEAF
len: 13; j_gene: TRBJ1-1; d_gene: NA; v_gene: TRBV4-2; CDR3aa: ASSQPRPSGAEAF
len: 12; j_gene: TRBJ2-7; d_gene: NA; v_gene: TRBV20-1; CDR3aa: SAPRSMGHYEQY
len: 13; j_gene: TRBJ1-1; d_gene: TRBD1; v_gene: TRBV7-9; CDR3aa: AGSWTGGQYTEAF
len: 12; j_gene: TRBJ2-1; d_gene: TRBD1; v_gene: TRBV30; CDR3aa: ACVTGGTYNEQF
len: 12; j_gene: TRBJ1-2; d_gene: TRBD1; v_gene: TRBV12-3/TRBV12-4; CDR3aa: ASSPGTGVYGYT
len: 10; j_gene: TRBJ2-3; d_gene: NA; v_gene: TRBV20-1; CDR3aa: SARANSDTQY
len: 12; j_gene: TRBJ2-4; d_gene: NA; v_gene: TRBV5-5; CDR3aa: ASSDTGGQNIQY
len: 15; j_gene: TRBJ2-5; d_gene: TRBD2; v_gene: TRBV7-9; CDR3aa: ASSPRPGRFDQETQY
len: 11; j_gene: TRBJ1-1; d_gene: NA; v_gene: TRBV20-1; CDR3aa: SARRGMNTEAF
len: 13; j_gene: TRBJ2-3; d_gene: NA; v_gene: TRBV7-9; CDR3aa: ASSLARGFSDTQY
len: 11; j_gene: TRBJ2-7; d_gene: NA; v_gene: TRBV19; CDR3aa: ASRRTAAYEQY
len: 13; j_gene: TRBJ2-2; d_gene: TRBD1; v_gene: TRBV6-1; CDR3aa: ASSTDRGVSGELF
len: 14; j_gene: TRBJ2-1; d_gene: TRBD2; v_gene: TRBV4-2; CDR3aa: ASSQEAGGFYNEQF
len: 11; j_gene: TRBJ2-7; d_gene: NA; v_gene: TRBV7-2; CDR3aa: ASSLPPAYEQY
len: 12; j_gene: TRBJ2-5; d_gene: NA; v_gene: TRBV2; CDR3aa: ASSEARTGRTQY
len: 12; j_gene: TRBJ2-1; d_gene: TRBD1; v_gene: TRBV7-2; CDR3aa: ASSRGRGNNEQF
len: 13; j_gene: TRBJ2-7; d_gene: NA; v_gene: TRBV4-3; CDR3aa: ASSQGKGRTYEQY
len: 12; j_gene: TRBJ1-6; d_gene: NA; v_gene: TRBV7-9; CDR3aa: ASSETDSNSPLH
len: 13; j_gene: TRBJ2-1; d_gene: NA; v_gene: TRBV4-3; CDR3aa: ASSQVQSSYNEQF
len: 15; j_gene: TRBJ2-3; d_gene: TRBD1; v_gene: TRBV5-1; CDR3aa: ASSLRFGDRGTDTQY
len: 13; j_gene: TRBJ2-1; d_gene: NA; v_gene: TRBV24-1; CDR3aa: ATSEPGRRLNEQF
len: 11; j_gene: TRBJ2-1; d_gene: TRBD2; v_gene: TRBV29-1; CDR3aa: SVPGTSAFGQF
len: 12; j_gene: TRBJ2-7; d_gene: TRBD1; v_gene: TRBV5-1; CDR3aa: ASRRDRGTYEQY
len: 13; j_gene: TRBJ2-2; d_gene: TRBD1; v_gene: TRBV24-1; CDR3aa: ATSRTGGYTGELF
len: 12; j_gene: TRBJ2-7; d_gene: NA; v_gene: TRBV29-1; CDR3aa: SVEDLGGLREQY
len: 11; j_gene: TRBJ2-1; d_gene: NA; v_gene: TRBV27; CDR3aa: ASSLSSGSKQF
len: 10; j_gene: TRBJ1-2; d_gene: NA; v_gene: TRBV12-3/TRBV12-4; CDR3aa: ASSLGRVGYT
len: 12; j_gene: TRBJ2-7; d_gene: TRBD2; v_gene: TRBV12-3/TRBV12-4; CDR3aa: ASSSGGASYEQY